Described below is a single T cell receptor beta chain sequence and its context. The sorted-subset replicate PCRs were given approximately 190 ng DNA, which is 31,000 or so T cell genomes. Measured with immunoSEQ multiplex PCR; TCRdb has only the in-frame clones, and not every one. Of about 1 million clones listed, around four fifths are singletons. V lost 0 bases, J lost 6 bases, and 9 bases lay in between. Germline CDR1 and CDR2: SGHRS and YFSETQ. This CDR3 has 13 residues. Adult Caucasians living in Nashville, Tennessee made up all of the donors. The data stem from a study of shared clonotypes between healthy human individuals.

The material sequenced was memory CD4+ T cells sorted from blood. Subset reported: CD45RA-negative fraction. The gene calls are TRBV5-1 and TRBJ1-1, with D tentatively TRBD1 (5 bases). This clonotype was sampled from a man younger than 35 in good health. Here the CDR3 reads CASSLEDTPEAFF. Written as DNA, the CDR3 is TGCGCCAGCAGCTTGGAGGACACCCCTGAAGCTTTCTTT.